Listed here are 5 T cell receptor beta chains from one sample, sequenced in a study of beta chain features in type 1 diabetes. The antigens these receptors bind are not known. Study-level results: All four CD4+ subsets of Type 1 diabetes patients contained TCRB CDR3s that were moderately but significantly shorter.

The entirety of the isolated RNA underwent reverse transcription, so expressed TCRB transcripts were sequenced. Only in-frame clones appear in the TCRdb table, and some are missing; sequencing was by immunoSEQ multiplex PCR. The sample contains approximately 260,000 clones, 24% of which appear only once. Input material: naive CD4+ T cells from blood. Receptors were obtained from a young woman with type 1 diabetes.

V and J are TRBV5-1 and TRBJ1-1; D is possibly TRBD1 (5 bases). Per germline, CDR1 SGHRS and CDR2 YFSETQ. V was cut by 3 bases and J by 3 bases, with 9 bases left in between. The CDR3 covers 13 residues. This CDR3 reads CASSSRVDTEAFF. CDR3 coding DNA: TGCGCCAGCAGCTCCAGGGTGGACACTGAAGCTTTCTTT. Using reference TRBV5-1 and TRBJ1-1 for the parts outside the CDR3, the full variable domain is KAGVTQTPRYLIKTRGQQVTLSCSPISGHRSVSWYQQTPGQGLQFLFEYFSETQRNKGNFPGRFSGRQFSNSRSEMNVSTLELGDSALYLCASSSRVDTEAFFGQGTRLTVV.

The J gene is TRBJ2-1, the V gene TRBV29-1, with 8 nucleotides matching TRBD1. The CDR3 totals 14 residues. V shed 6 bases, J shed 8 bases, and the junction held 12 bases outside the gene matches. CDR1 and CDR2 (germline): SQVTM, ANQGSEA. Written as DNA, the CDR3 is TGCAGCGTACTACGACAGGGGATAGACGATGAGCAGTTCTTC. This gives the protein CSVLRQGIDDEQFF.

The rearrangement links TRBV30 to TRBJ2-1; 7 bases fit TRBD2. Germline CDR1 GTSNPN, CDR2 SVGIG (reference sequence). The CDR3 extends over 16 amino acids. V was clipped by 2 bases and J by 7 bases; unmatched bases: 14. Written as DNA, the CDR3 is TGTGCCTGGAGTCGCTGGGCGGGAGAAATGGGTAATGAGCAGTTCTTC. Protein: CAWSRWAGEMGNEQFF.

The rearrangement links TRBV5-1 to TRBJ2-3, with unresolved D. Germline CDR1 SGHRS, CDR2 YFSETQ. The ends were cut back, 0 bases at V and 1 base at J, with 12 bases in the middle. This CDR3 has 16 amino acids. CDR3 sequence (DNA): TGCGCCAGCAGCTTGGCAGCAGCGCTCGGCACAGATACGCAGTATTTT. Its translation is CASSLAAALGTDTQYF.

V is TRBV27 and J is TRBJ1-2; tentative D call: TRBD1 (6 bases). The CDR3 contains 14 residues. Deletions cut 6 bases from V and 0 bases from J, with 11 bases between. CDR1 and CDR2 from the germline V gene are MNHEY and SMNVEV (reference sequence). The CDR3 sequence is CASSPQGANYGYTF. The CDR3 bases are TGTGCCAGCAGCCCACAGGGAGCTAACTATGGCTACACCTTC.